A single sample gave rise to the 23 T cell receptor beta chains below, sequenced in a study of long-term antiretroviral therapy in people with HIV. At the survey level, the v3.0 immunoSEQ assay was run. Sequencing was performed with immunoSEQ multiplex PCR; in TCRdb, only in-frame clones are kept and a portion is missing. This sample yields some 21,000 clones, of which 60% to 80% are seen a single time; 9.5% to 15% belongs to the top ten. The specimen comprised unsorted PBMCs, sampled roughly 21 months before starting antiretroviral therapy. Receptors were obtained from a woman between 40 and 50 years old with HIV.

The gene calls are TRBV6-5 and TRBJ2-7, with TRBD1 as a possible D gene (5 bases). V was shortened by 6 bases and J by 9 bases, with 12 bases between the two germline ends. The CDR3 totals 11 residues. Germline loops: CDR1 MNHEY, CDR2 SVGAGI. The CDR3 nucleotides are TGTGCCAGCAGCCAGGGTTTTCGGCAGTACTTC. As protein: CASSQGFRQYF.

This chain links TRBV2 with TRBJ2-3, with D possibly matching TRBD1 (5 bases). The V gene's germline CDR1 is SNHLY and CDR2 FYNNEI. The CDR3 totals 17 residues. Trimming pared 1 base from V and 2 bases from J, leaving 16 bases between. This chain's CDR3 is CASSEEAQDGFTDTQYF. CDR3 nucleotides: TGTGCCAGCAGTGAAGAGGCACAGGACGGATTCACAGATACGCAGTATTTT.

This clone occurred a few times. This CDR3 reads CASGGSGYEQYF. The CDR3 nucleotides are TGTGCCAGCGGAGGATCTGGCTACGAGCAGTACTTC. The chain links TRBV7-9 to TRBJ2-7; maybe TRBD2 (5 bases). The CDR3 is made up of 12 amino acids. V lost 8 bases, J lost 3 bases, and 11 bases lay in between. The germline V gene has CDR1 SEHNR and CDR2 FQNEAQ (reference sequence).

The rearrangement links TRBV19 to TRBJ1-2, with 9 bases that match TRBD1. CDR1 is LNHDA and CDR2 is SQIVND in the germline V gene (reference sequence). The length of the CDR3 is 15 residues. Trimming took 3 bases from V and 8 from J; bases not matched to a gene: 10. Written as DNA, the CDR3 is TGTGCCAGTAGTATCCGGACAGGGGTGAGACTGGGCTACACCTTC. Its translation is CASSIRTGVRLGYTF.

This rearrangement joins TRBV19 to TRBJ2-7; D is unresolved. The germline V gene has CDR1 LNHDA and CDR2 SQIVND (reference sequence). The length of the CDR3 is 14 residues. Trimming took off 3 bases at V and 3 bases at J, with 12 bases between the two ends. The CDR3 sequence: CASSMFPFLYEQYF. CDR3 nucleotides: TGTGCCAGTAGTATGTTCCCTTTCCTCTACGAGCAGTACTTC.

The V gene is TRBV6-5, the J gene TRBJ1-1; D is uncertain. In germline, CDR1 is MNHEY, CDR2 SVGAGI. The CDR3 contains 13 residues. V lost 6 bases to trimming and J lost 0 bases, with 8 bases between them. The CDR3 here is CASRRWLNTEAFF. The CDR3 DNA follows: TGTGCCAGCAGGCGATGGCTGAACACTGAAGCTTTCTTT.

This chain joins TRBV27 and TRBJ2-2; TRBD2 might be the D (5 bases). The CDR3 consists of 16 residues. Trimming stripped 4 bases from V and 2 bases from J, with 14 bases between. CDR1 is MNHEY and CDR2 is SMNVEV in the germline V gene (reference sequence). The CDR3 coding sequence is TGTGCCAGCAGTTCCCTCGGGGAACCCAACACCGGGGAGCTGTTTTTT. It encodes CASSSLGEPNTGELFF.

The gene calls are TRBV29-1 and TRBJ2-7; D may be TRBD2 (6 bases). The germline V gene has CDR1 SQVTM and CDR2 ANQGSEA. V was cut by 6 bases and J by 3 bases, with 15 bases left in between. This CDR3 region has 13 residues. CDR3 DNA sequence: TGCAGCGTCGAGGGGCCGGAGGGCTACGAGCAGTACTTC. It encodes CSVEGPEGYEQYF.

Worth noting for this clone: An end of the junction differs from the germline gene, which may be a read error. The chain couples TRBV7-9 to TRBJ1-4; D may be TRBD1 (5 bases). Germline CDR1 and CDR2: SEHNR and FQNEAQ (reference sequence). The CDR3 loop spans 12 amino acids. This CDR3 reads CASSLDQGKLIF. The CDR3 DNA sequence: TGTGCCAGCAGCTTAGATCAGGGAAAATTGATTTTT.

This CDR3 reads CASSLRTGLIAGLDEQFF. In DNA, the CDR3 is TGCGCCAGCAGCTTACGGACAGGGTTGATAGCGGGGTTAGATGAGCAGTTCTTC. The V call is TRBV5-1, the J call TRBJ2-1; perhaps D is TRBD1 or TRBD2 (8 bases each). From germline, CDR1 is SGHRS and CDR2 YFSETQ. This CDR3 is built from 18 residues. The germline V and J ends were trimmed by 2 bases and 8 bases, with 26 bases remaining between them. The full variable domain, rest sourced from reference TRBV5-1 and TRBJ2-1, is KAGVTQTPRYLIKTRGQQVTLSCSPISGHRSVSWYQQTPGQGLQFLFEYFSETQRNKGNFPGRFSGRQFSNSRSEMNVSTLELGDSALYLCASSLRTGLIAGLDEQFFGPGTRLTVL.

The chain recombines TRBV6-5 with TRBJ2-7, with D uncertain. CDR1 is MNHEY, CDR2 SVGAGI, per germline. The V and J ends lost 6 bases and 2 bases respectively, with 17 bases between them. The CDR3 spans 15 residues. CDR3 nucleotide sequence: TGTGCCAGCAGCTCCCCGATGATGACGGCCTACGAGCAGTACTTC. It codes for CASSSPMMTAYEQYF.

The chain combines TRBV7-2 with TRBJ1-5, with 11 bases that match TRBD1. Germline V gene lookup returns CDR1 SGHTA and CDR2 FQGNSA. V lost 5 bases, J lost 5 bases, and 5 bases stayed unmatched. The CDR3 contains 15 residues. The CDR3 bases are TGTGCCAGCAGCCCCGGGACAGGGGGGTATCAGCCCCAGCATTTT. As protein: CASSPGTGGYQPQHF.

The V gene is TRBV27, the J gene TRBJ2-3, with 11 bases fitting TRBD2. CDR1 MNHEY and CDR2 SMNVEV come from the germline V gene (reference sequence). V lost 2 bases to trimming and J lost 1 base; unmatched junction nucleotides: 2. CDR3 length: 16 amino acids. CDR3 DNA sequence: TGTGCCAGCAGTTTACGACTAGCGGGACGCACAGATACGCAGTATTTT. As protein: CASSLRLAGRTDTQYF.

The chain combines TRBV19 with TRBJ2-2; the match to TRBD2 covers 7 bases. The CDR3 contains 14 residues. CDR1 LNHDA and CDR2 SQIVND come from the germline V gene (reference sequence). The V gene end was trimmed by 7 bases and the J gene end by 8 bases; junction bases not matched to a gene: 10. CDR3: CASTLAEYYGELFF. The CDR3, as DNA: TGTGCCAGTACGCTAGCGGAGTATTATGGGGAGCTGTTTTTT.

The J gene is TRBJ2-7, the V gene TRBV28; 7 nucleotides match TRBD2. This CDR3 has 14 residues. Trimming took 7 bases from V and 2 from J; bases not matched to a gene: 8. The germline CDR1 and CDR2 sequences are MDHEN and SYDVKM. CDR3: CASTLSGGAYEQYF. As DNA, the CDR3 is TGTGCCAGCACCCTGTCGGGGGGTGCCTACGAGCAGTACTTC.

In this sample, this clone turned up a few times. V gene TRBV30 combines with J gene TRBJ1-6, with TRBD1 matching 7 bases. The CDR3 runs to 15 residues. In germline, CDR1 is GTSNPN, CDR2 SVGIG (reference sequence). V trimming: 0 bases; J trimming: 14 bases; junction bases outside the gene matches: 13. As DNA, the CDR3 is TGTGCCTGGAGTGTAATCCAGGGGGGTATTCGGGCCCTCCACTTT. As protein: CAWSVIQGGIRALHF.

The genes are TRBV7-8 and TRBJ1-4; 7 bases are shared with TRBD1. The J segment lost 3 bases and the V segment lost 5 bases, leaving 6 bases of the junction unmatched. Germline V gives CDR1 SGHVS, CDR2 FQNEAQ. The CDR3 consists of 15 residues. The CDR3 sequence: CASSNHRGANEKLFF. The CDR3 nucleotides are TGTGCCAGCAGCAACCACAGGGGAGCTAATGAAAAACTGTTTTTT.

The J gene is TRBJ1-2, the V gene TRBV30; 9 bases line up with TRBD1. J lost 5 bases, V lost 1 base, and 8 bases had no gene match. The CDR3 consists of 15 residues. Germline V gene data show CDR1 as GTSNPN and CDR2 as SVGIG (reference sequence). This chain's CDR3 is CAWSGLWGQGYGYTF. The DNA for the CDR3 is TGTGCCTGGAGTGGTTTGTGGGGACAGGGTTATGGCTACACCTTC.

This rearrangement joins TRBV18 to TRBJ1-2; possible D gene TRBD1, 5 bases. The V end lost 3 bases, the J end lost 13 bases, and 21 bases lay between the germline ends. The CDR3 sequence is 14 residues long. CDR1 is KGHSH, CDR2 LQKENI, per germline. The CDR3 DNA reads as TGTGCCAGCTCACCCTCAAATGACCGGGCGGGGGGCACCTTC. It encodes CASSPSNDRAGGTF.

The gene calls are TRBV2 and TRBJ2-7, with D tentatively TRBD1 (8 bases). Germline-derived CDR1 and CDR2 are SNHLY and FYNNEI. The V end was cut by 5 bases, the J end by 3 bases, with 17 bases between. The CDR3 loop spans 15 amino acids. The CDR3, as DNA: TGTGCCAGCAGTCCCGGACAGGGAGGGAACTACGAGCAGTACTTC. Translating it yields CASSPGQGGNYEQYF.

In its sample, this clone was seen a few times. The chain carries TRBV6-5 and TRBJ1-4; 7 positions agree with TRBD1. Trimming removed 5 bases from V and 7 bases from J; junction bases left unmatched: 7. Germline V gene lookup returns CDR1 MNHEY and CDR2 SVGAGI. This CDR3 region has 14 residues. CDR3 region: CASSRRGHGEKLFF. DNA of the CDR3: TGTGCCAGCAGTCGAAGGGGGCACGGTGAAAAACTGTTTTTT.

This chain uses TRBV7-9 with TRBJ2-3; TRBD1 matches at 7 bases. The CDR3 is 15 amino acids. The V gene end was trimmed by 5 bases and the J gene end by 3 bases; junction bases not matched to a gene: 8. CDR1 is SEHNR and CDR2 is FQNEAQ in the germline V gene (reference sequence). CDR3 in amino acids: CASSAQGIETDTQYF. Written as DNA, the CDR3 is TGTGCCAGCAGCGCACAGGGGATTGAAACAGATACGCAGTATTTT.

The chain employs TRBV7-9 and TRBJ1-3; D not resolved. The CDR3 runs 10 residues. Trimming took off 3 bases at V and 7 bases at J, with 1 base between the two ends. Germline loops: CDR1 SEHNR, CDR2 FQNEAQ (reference sequence). The CDR3 DNA is TGTGCCAGCAGCTTGAACACCATATATTTT. It codes for CASSLNTIYF.